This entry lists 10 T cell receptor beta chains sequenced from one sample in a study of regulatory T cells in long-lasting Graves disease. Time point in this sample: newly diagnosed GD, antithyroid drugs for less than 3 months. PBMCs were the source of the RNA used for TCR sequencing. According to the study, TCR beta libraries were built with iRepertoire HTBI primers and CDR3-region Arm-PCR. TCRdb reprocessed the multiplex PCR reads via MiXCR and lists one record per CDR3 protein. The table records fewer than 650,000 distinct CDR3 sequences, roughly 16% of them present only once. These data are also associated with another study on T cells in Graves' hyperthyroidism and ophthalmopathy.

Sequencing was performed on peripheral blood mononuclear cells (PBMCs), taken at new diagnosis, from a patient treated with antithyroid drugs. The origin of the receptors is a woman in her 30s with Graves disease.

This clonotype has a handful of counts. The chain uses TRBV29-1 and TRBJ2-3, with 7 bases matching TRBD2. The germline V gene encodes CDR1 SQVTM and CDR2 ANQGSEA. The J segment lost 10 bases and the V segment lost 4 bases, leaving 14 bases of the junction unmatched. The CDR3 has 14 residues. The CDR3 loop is CSVVGGGNWLPQYF. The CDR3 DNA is TGCAGCGTTGTGGGGGGAGGGAATTGGTTGCCGCAGTATTTT.

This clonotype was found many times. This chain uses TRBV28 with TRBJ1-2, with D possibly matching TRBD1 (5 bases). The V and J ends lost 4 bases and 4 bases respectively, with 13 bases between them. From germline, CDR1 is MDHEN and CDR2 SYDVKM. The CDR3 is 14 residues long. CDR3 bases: TGTGCCAGCAGTTCGGATGGGGGGTCCTATGGCTACACCTTC. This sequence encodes CASSSDGGSYGYTF.

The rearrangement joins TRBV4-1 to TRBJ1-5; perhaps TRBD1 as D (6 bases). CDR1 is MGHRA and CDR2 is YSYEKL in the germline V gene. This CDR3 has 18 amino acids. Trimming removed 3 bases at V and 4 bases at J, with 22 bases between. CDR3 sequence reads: CASSQGALGRGGNQPQHF. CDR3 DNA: TGCGCCAGCAGCCAGGGGGCCCTGGGGCGGGGAGGAAATCAGCCCCAGCATTTT.

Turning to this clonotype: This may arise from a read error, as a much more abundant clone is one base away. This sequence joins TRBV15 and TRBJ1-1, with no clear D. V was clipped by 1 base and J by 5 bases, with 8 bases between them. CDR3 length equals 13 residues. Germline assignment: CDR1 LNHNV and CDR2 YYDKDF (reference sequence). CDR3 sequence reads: CATSRAPGTEAFF. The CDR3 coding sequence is TGTGCCACCAGCAGAGCCCCTGGGACTGAAGCTTTCTTT. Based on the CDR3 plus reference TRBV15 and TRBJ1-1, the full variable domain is DAMVIQNPRYQVTQFGKPVTLSCSQTLNHNVMYWYQQKSSQAPKLLFHYYDKDFNNEADTPDNFQSRRPNTSFCFLDIRSPGLGDTAMYLCATSRAPGTEAFFGQGTRLTVV.

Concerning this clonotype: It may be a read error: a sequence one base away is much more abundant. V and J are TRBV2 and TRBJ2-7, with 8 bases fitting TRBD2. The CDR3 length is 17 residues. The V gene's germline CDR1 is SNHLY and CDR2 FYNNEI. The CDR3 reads CTSSYSLLAEDFYEQYF. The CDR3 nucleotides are TGTACCAGCAGTTATAGCCTACTAGCGGAAGACTTCTACGAGCAGTACTTC.

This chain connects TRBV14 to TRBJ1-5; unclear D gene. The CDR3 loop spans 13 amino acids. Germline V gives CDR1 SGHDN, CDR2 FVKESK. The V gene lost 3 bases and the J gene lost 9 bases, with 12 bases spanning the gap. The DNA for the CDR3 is TGTGCCAGCAGCCAGGGAAGGGTGGCGCCCCAGCATTTT. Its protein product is CASSQGRVAPQHF.

This chain's CDR3 is CASSLLAGGTGELFF. CDR3 DNA: TGTGCCAGCAGCTTGCTAGCGGGAGGAACCGGGGAGCTGTTTTTT. The chain recombines TRBV5-4 with TRBJ2-2; 11 bases align to TRBD2. Germline values: CDR1 SGHNT, CDR2 YYREEE (reference sequence). With V trimmed by 1 base and J by 5 bases, 1 base remained unmatched. CDR3 length: 15 amino acids. Combining the CDR3 with reference TRBV5-4 and TRBJ2-2 gives the whole variable domain ETGVTQSPTHLIKTRGQQVTLRCSSQSGHNTVSWYQQALGQGPQFIFQYYREEENGRGNFPPRFSGLQFPNYSSELNVNALELDDSALYLCASSLLAGGTGELFFGEGSRLTVL.

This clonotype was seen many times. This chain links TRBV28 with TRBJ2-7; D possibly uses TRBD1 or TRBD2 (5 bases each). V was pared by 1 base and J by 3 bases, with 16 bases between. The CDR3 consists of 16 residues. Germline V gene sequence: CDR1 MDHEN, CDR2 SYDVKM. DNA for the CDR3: TGTGCCAGCAGTTTATTTACCGGGACGGATCACTACGAGCAGTACTTC. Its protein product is CASSLFTGTDHYEQYF.

CDR3: CASSPDRVGYGYTF. The CDR3 nucleotides read TGTGCCAGCAGCCCGGACAGGGTGGGCTATGGCTACACCTTC. The V call is TRBV5-4, the J call TRBJ1-2, with 8 positions matching TRBD1. From germline, CDR1 is SGHNT and CDR2 YYREEE (reference sequence). The trim removed 4 bases at V and 4 bases at J, leaving 6 bases unmatched. The CDR3 has 14 amino acids.

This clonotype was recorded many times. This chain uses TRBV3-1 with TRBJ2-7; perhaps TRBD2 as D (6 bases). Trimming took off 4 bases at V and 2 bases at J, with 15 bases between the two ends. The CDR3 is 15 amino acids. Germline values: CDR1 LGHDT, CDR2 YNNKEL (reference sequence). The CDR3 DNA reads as TGTGCCAGCAGCCCCCCCCGAACGGGAGCCTACGAGCAGTACTTC. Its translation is CASSPPRTGAYEQYF.